This T cell receptor beta chain was profiled in a study of graft-versus-host responses after intestinal transplantation (dated by TCRdb to the early 2020s). In terms of the full investigation: The transplants that recipients got were multivisceral, liver-intestinal, or isolated intestinal. Every recipient was given anti-thymocyte globulin induction, then maintenance tacrolimus and steroids for 2 to 3 years. After intestinal transplantation, graft-versus-host and host-versus-graft alloreactive T cell clones in the graft, circulation and bone marrow were tracked using bulk TCR-beta CDR3 sequencing. Alloreactive clones were identified by sequencing pre-transplant mixed lymphocyte reaction products and comparing them with unstimulated pre-transplant donor and recipient T cells. Of the approximately 25 intestinal transplant recipients enrolled in the cohort, one of whom was a retransplant, a few patients without pretransplant specimens were excluded. A peak of at least 4% donor T cells among recipient peripheral blood mononuclear cells was the definition used for donor T cell macrochimerism. Rather than going through the commercial service, samples from a few later patients were sequenced in-house on an Illumina MiSeq and processed with MiXCR. The paper as a whole reports these results and caveats: GvH clones were detected in recipient bone marrow, and some of these GvH clones were observed earlier in ileal mucosa or blood, consistent with an intestinal mucosal origin. In patients with donor T cell macrochimerism, the allografts had high GvH to HvG T cell clonal ratios. The relatively low number and heterogeneity of intestinal transplant patients limited the conclusions. Early after transplant, peak levels of circulating GvH clones were associated with declines in HvG clones.

The sample's time point label is to be understood as: cells obtained before transplantation from donor or recipient. CD3+CD4+ and CD3+CD8+ populations were FACS-sorted from unstimulated pre-transplant donor and recipient cells taken from spleen or lymph nodes. Libraries came from the immunoSEQ multiplex PCR assay. For most patients, genomic DNA was isolated using the Qiagen DNeasy Blood and Tissue Kit and was shipped frozen to Adaptive Biotechnologies for TCR sequencing. For most patients, high-throughput TCR-beta CDR3 sequencing of genomic DNA was performed by Adaptive Biotechnologies. Under the source paper's analysis protocol: Adaptive's ImmunoSEQ software supplied the TCR sequencing data for approximately 18 patients, while MiXCR and VDJtools were used to process a few other patients. To correct CD4 versus CD8 sorting errors, any sequence found in both subsets at a frequency ratio below 5:1 was removed. CDR3 nucleotide sequences shared by donor and recipient were removed because the origin of these sequences could not be assigned. At least 2-fold expansion over unstimulated cells and a minimum CFSE-low frequency of 0.002% (template counts) or 0.001% (read counts) were required for clones to be classified as alloreactive. Clones detected in sequenced pre-transplant spleen, lymph node, or MLR CFSE-low populations of the donor or recipient were defined as mappable. The cumulative frequency of alloreactive clones was calculated as a percentage of all sequences, weighted by copy number. The table comes from immuneACCESS by way of TCRdb, which keeps in-frame sequences with V and J called. Part of the clones is missing from these tables; in studies checked, under half for an unresolved V gene and the rest for unknown reasons. D and trimming come from the DNA, and the V and J calls and clone size come from that table. Across this sample there are under 90,000 clones, with under 95% seen only once. Of the sample, 0.35% falls within the top ten clones.

Counted from cysteine to phenylalanine, this CDR3 has 11 amino acids. Only the CDR3 portion is preserved as DNA: 33 bases, with reading frame beginning at the first base. Between the V and J ends, shortened by 2 bases and 5 bases respectively, the junction contains 4 bases. CDR1 and CDR2 were assigned from the germline V gene as KGHSH and LQKENI. For this clone: The target of this receptor is not known. There are no base qualities to consult, and no much larger clone falls within one base.

The source of this sequence is a human donor who was the organ donor for an intestinal transplant. Recombination connected TRBV18 to TRBJ2-7; the D segment cannot be called with confidence. The sample consisted of unstimulated CD4+ T cells sorted from spleen or lymph node cells, taken before transplant. The CDR3 loop reads CASSPGHEQYF. In nucleotides, the sequence is TGTGCCAGCTCACCAGGGCACGAGCAGTACTTC.